A single sample is the source of the 18 T cell receptor beta chains below, sequenced in a study of cytomegalovirus exposure and HLA in healthy donors. PCR primers comprised 60 Vbeta and 13 Jbeta primers. Clones were sequenced by immunoSEQ multiplex PCR, and TCRdb holds only the in-frame ones, with some missing. The table lists around 120,000 clones, 80% of them singletons. Sequencing was carried out using PBMCs. The receptors were gathered from a human donor in good health.

The chain is built from TRBV10-3 and TRBJ2-7; 12 bases fit TRBD2. The CDR3 runs 16 residues. Germline CDR1 and CDR2: ENHRY and SYGVKD. V shed 0 bases, J shed 4 bases, and the junction held 4 bases outside the gene matches. CDR3 sequence: CAISESVGLAGYEQYF. The CDR3 DNA is TGTGCCATCAGTGAGTCGGTGGGACTAGCGGGTTACGAGCAGTACTTC.

This clone came up once. The chain is built from TRBV7-3 and TRBJ1-1; D possibly corresponds to TRBD1 (6 bases). This CDR3 contains 18 residues. Per germline, CDR1 SGHTA and CDR2 FQGTGA. V was pared by 2 bases and J by 0 bases, with 19 bases between. The CDR3, as DNA: TGTGCCAGCAGCTTAGGACCAACAGGGAGCGATATGAACACTGAAGCTTTCTTT. Its protein product is CASSLGPTGSDMNTEAFF.

The rearrangement links TRBV4-2 to TRBJ2-7; 8 bases map to TRBD2. The CDR3 is 16 residues long. Germline CDR1 is LGHNA and CDR2 is YNFKEQ. V gave up 1 base and J gave up 3 bases; unmatched junction bases: 8. CDR3 loop: CASSQGKQLAGYEQYF. In DNA, the CDR3 is TGTGCCAGCAGCCAAGGTAAACAGCTAGCGGGCTACGAGCAGTACTTC.

The chain couples TRBV6-1 to TRBJ2-7, with 8 bases that match TRBD1. The CDR3 is 12 amino acids. The V segment lost 6 bases and the J segment 7 bases; nucleotides outside the gene matches: 5. Germline CDR1 reads MNHNS; CDR2 reads SASEGT. The CDR3 region is CASSPGGREQYF. The CDR3 region has the DNA TGTGCCAGCAGCCCAGGGGGCAGGGAGCAGTACTTC.

The rearrangement joins TRBV2 to TRBJ2-3, with 8 positions matching TRBD1. The CDR3 length is 14 residues. J lost 6 bases, V lost 8 bases, and 10 bases had no gene match. CDR1 and CDR2 from the germline V gene are SNHLY and FYNNEI. CDR3 sequence: CASFPRGLWDTQYF. In DNA form, the CDR3 reads TGTGCCAGCTTCCCCAGGGGGCTGTGGGATACGCAGTATTTT.

This chain links TRBV6-4 with TRBJ1-2; TRBD1 might be the D (6 bases). Germline V gene lookup returns CDR1 MRHNA and CDR2 SNTAGT. Trimming pared 7 bases from V and 2 bases from J, leaving 17 bases between. The CDR3 loop spans 15 amino acids. The CDR3, as DNA: TGTGCCAGCAAAGCGGATAACCAGGGGAACTATGGCTACACCTTC. This encodes CASKADNQGNYGYTF.

V and J are TRBV27 and TRBJ1-1; D gene unclear. Between the trimmed V and J ends, which lost 4 bases and 6 bases, there was a span of 18 bases. Germline lookup yields CDR1 MNHEY and CDR2 SMNVEV (reference sequence). The CDR3 runs 15 residues. The CDR3 sequence: CASSSQPTESAEAFF. The CDR3 DNA sequence: TGTGCCAGCAGTTCCCAACCCACCGAGTCGGCTGAAGCTTTCTTT.

In DNA, the CDR3 is TGTGCCAGCAGCCAAGATTTCCGAGGGTTGGCAGATACGCAGTATTTT. Its protein is CASSQDFRGLADTQYF. The chain uses TRBV5-4 and TRBJ2-3, with D possibly being TRBD2 (5 bases). Germline lookup yields CDR1 SGHNT and CDR2 YYREEE (reference sequence). The CDR3 is 16 residues long. The germline V and J ends were trimmed by 4 bases and 4 bases, with 19 bases remaining between them.

This chain joins TRBV19 and TRBJ2-2, with TRBD2 matching 12 bases. The germline V gene has CDR1 LNHDA and CDR2 SQIVND (reference sequence). CDR3 size: 16 residues. J lost 5 bases, V lost 3 bases, and 4 bases had no gene match. Here the CDR3 DNA reads TGTGCCAGTAGTATGCGTCTAGCGGGGGGGACCGGGGAGCTGTTTTTT. It translates to CASSMRLAGGTGELFF.

V is TRBV6-5 and J is TRBJ2-7, with 9 bases that match TRBD1. This CDR3 has 14 amino acids. V gave up 7 bases and J gave up 0 bases; unmatched junction bases: 4. The germline V gene encodes CDR1 MNHEY and CDR2 SVGAGI. In DNA, the CDR3 is TGTGCCAGCACCCGGGACAGGGACTCCTACGAGCAGTACTTC. Translated: CASTRDRDSYEQYF.

The J gene is TRBJ1-1, the V gene TRBV5-6; D gene uncertain. CDR1 SGHDT and CDR2 YYEEEE come from the germline V gene. The length of the CDR3 is 15 residues. V lost 2 bases, J lost 1 base, and 12 bases lay in between. The CDR3 DNA reads TGTGCCAGCAGCTTTTTAGGCAGGCAGAACACTGAAGCTTTCTTT. Translated: CASSFLGRQNTEAFF.

This chain joins TRBV29-1 and TRBJ2-1; weak D call: TRBD2 (5 bases). V gave up 0 bases and J gave up 4 bases, with 10 bases separating them. Germline loops: CDR1 SQVTM, CDR2 ANQGSEA. The CDR3 sequence is 14 residues long. CDR3 bases: TGCAGCGTTGAAGATGCTAGCCCTTACAATGAGCAGTTCTTC. It yields the protein CSVEDASPYNEQFF.

The rearrangement joins TRBV5-1 to TRBJ2-1; 8 bases line up with TRBD1. CDR3 length equals 14 residues. Trimming at V came to 4 bases and at J to 7 bases, leaving 7 bases not matched to a gene. CDR1 SGHRS and CDR2 YFSETQ come from the germline V gene. Written as DNA, the CDR3 is TGCGCCAGCAGCGGCGAAGACAGGGGTAATGAGCAGTTCTTC. It is translated as CASSGEDRGNEQFF.

V gene TRBV21-1 combines with J gene TRBJ2-4; the table assigns TRBD1, which was not confirmed against the DNA. TRBV21-1 is a listed pseudogene. The CDR3 consists of 16 residues. CDR3 nucleotides: TGTGCCAGCAGCAAAGGCACCAGTTCAGCCAAAAACATTCAGTACTTC. The encoded protein is CASSKGTSSAKNIQYF.

The chain employs TRBV10-3 and TRBJ2-5; 11 bases match TRBD1. CDR3 length equals 19 residues. Germline CDR1 ENHRY, CDR2 SYGVKD. The V gene end was trimmed by 2 bases and the J gene end by 4 bases; junction bases not matched to a gene: 15. CDR3 sequence: CAISEPDPGTGGLGETQYF. DNA for the CDR3: TGTGCCATCAGTGAGCCAGACCCCGGGACAGGGGGTTTGGGAGAGACCCAGTACTTC.

This clone has a single count. Germline and junction disagree at one end, which may indicate a read error. The J gene is TRBJ1-4, the V gene TRBV11-2; 9 bases align to TRBD1. Germline CDR1 is SGHAT and CDR2 is FQNNGV. This CDR3 comprises 14 residues. The CDR3 spells CASSLAGQGAISNF. CDR3 in DNA: TGTGCCAGCAGCTTAGCGGGACAGGGCGCTATTTCAAATTTT.

V is TRBV30 and J is TRBJ2-5, with 8 bases aligning to TRBD1. The germline gives CDR1 GTSNPN, CDR2 SVGIG (reference sequence). The length of the CDR3 is 15 residues. V lost 2 bases and J lost 4; bases outside the gene matches: 9. CDR3 amino acids: CAWSQWTGQRETQYF. The CDR3 nucleotides are TGTGCCTGGAGTCAATGGACAGGGCAGAGAGAGACCCAGTACTTC.

The V call is TRBV19, the J call TRBJ1-1, with 7 bases aligning to TRBD1. The CDR3 sequence is 14 residues long. V gave up 4 bases and J gave up 0 bases; unmatched junction bases: 2. The germline CDR1 and CDR2 sequences are LNHDA and SQIVND (reference sequence). The CDR3, as DNA: TGTGCCAGTAGTAGACAGGGCGTGAACACTGAAGCTTTCTTT. It is translated as CASSRQGVNTEAFF.